Listed below are T cell receptor beta chains from one sample, sequenced in a study of blood T cells in healthy people across ages. MiXCR, applied by TCRdb to the 5' RACE reads, yields one record per CDR3 protein. The table lists over a million distinct CDR3 sequences, around 59% of them singletons. The sample consisted of blood. The receptors shown here come from a man aged 18-30 years in good health. Each CDR3 is given with its conserved first and last residue. D genes are given only for firm matches. Clone size appears in some rows only: once, few, many, or a class for an expanded clone.

d_gene,abundance,j_gene,v_gene,CDR3nt,CDR3aa
TRBD2,once,TRBJ2-3,TRBV20-1,TGCAGTGCTAGAGATAGCGGGGACGGTTCCCCCTACCCTAGCACAGATACGCAGTATTTT,CSARDSGDGSPYPSTDTQYF
.,.,TRBJ2-4,TRBV24-1,TGTGCCACCCTTCCGGCGCGGAGGAGAGCCAAAAACATTCAGTACTTC,CATLPARRRAKNIQYF
TRBD2,.,TRBJ2-3,TRBV6-6,TGTGCCAGCAGTTACGGACTAGCGGGGTTAACAGATACGCAGTATTTT,CASSYGLAGLTDTQYF
.,.,TRBJ2-3,TRBV12-3/TRBV12-4,TGTGCCAGCGTTCGATCCGGGACCCACACAGATACGCAGTATTTT,CASVRSGTHTDTQYF
.,few,TRBJ2-7,TRBV4-1,TGCGCCAGCAGCCAAGAAGAGACAGATGTCTACGAGCAGTACTTC,CASSQEETDVYEQYF
.,few,TRBJ2-5,TRBV4-2,TGTGCCAGCAGCCAAGCATTCCTGGGAGAGCAGTACTTC,CASSQAFLGEQYF
.,.,TRBJ2-5,TRBV20-1,TGCAGTGCTTCCCCCGACGATACAGGAGCAGAGACCCAGTACTTC,CSASPDDTGAETQYF
.,.,TRBJ2-7,TRBV29-1,TGCAGCGTTGTGGTGAAGGGGGAGCAGTACTTC,CSVVVKGEQYF
.,few,TRBJ2-1,TRBV7-8,TGTGCCAGCAGCTTAGCGGGGATGGTAGCGGCTCATCTTCCGTTCTTC,CASSLAGMVAAHLPFF
TRBD2,once,TRBJ2-5,TRBV12-3/TRBV12-4,TGTGCCAGCGAGCGGGAGGGCCAAGAGACCCAGTACTTC,CASEREGQETQYF
TRBD1,.,TRBJ1-2,TRBV12-3/TRBV12-4,TGTGCCAGCAGTGTGGGACAGGGGGCGGGCTATGGCTACACCTTC,CASSVGQGAGYGYTF
TRBD1,.,TRBJ1-5,TRBV6-2/TRBV6-3,TGTGCCAGCACTCAAACAGGGGGCTATCAGCCCCAGCATTTT,CASTQTGGYQPQHF
.,.,TRBJ2-1,TRBV20-1,TGCAGTGCTAGAGATATCGTGGCGAGCTCCTACAATGAGCAGTTCTTC,CSARDIVASSYNEQFF
TRBD1,.,TRBJ1-1,TRBV20-1,TGCAGTGCTTCGGGGACAGAAGTGAACACTGAAGCTTTCTTT,CSASGTEVNTEAFF
.,.,TRBJ1-6,TRBV7-6,TGTGCCAGCAGCTTAGTAGGGGAGTTAAATTCACCCCTCCACTTT,CASSLVGELNSPLHF
.,.,TRBJ2-3,TRBV4-2,TGTGCCAGCAGCACCGACTGGAGCACAGATACGCAGTATTTT,CASSTDWSTDTQYF
TRBD1,.,TRBJ1-1,TRBV27,TGTGCCAGCAGTTTATCGAGCGACAGGGTGGAAGCTTTCTTT,CASSLSSDRVEAFF
TRBD1,few,TRBJ2-6,TRBV27,TGTGCCAGCAGGCGGACAGGCAACTCTGGGGCCAACGTCCTGACTTTC,CASRRTGNSGANVLTF
TRBD1,.,TRBJ2-7,TRBV7-2,TGTGCCAGCAGCTTCGACAAAGGACAGGGCAGGCAGTACTTC,CASSFDKGQGRQYF
TRBD2,.,TRBJ2-2,TRBV9,TGTGCCAGCAGCGTAGTAGCGGGGGTCACCGGGGAGCTGTTTTTT,CASSVVAGVTGELFF
.,.,TRBJ2-7,TRBV7-2,TGTGCCAGCAGCCCCCGAGGGGCCAAGACCTACGAGCAGTACTTC,CASSPRGAKTYEQYF
.,once,TRBJ2-1,TRBV27,TGTGCCAGCACATTTGGGGGCGAGCAGTTCTTC,CASTFGGEQFF
TRBD2,.,TRBJ2-1,TRBV29-1,TGCAGCGTGCTGACTAGCGGGAGGGGCTCCTACAATGAGCAGTTCTTC,CSVLTSGRGSYNEQFF
.,.,TRBJ2-7,TRBV6-6,TGTGCCAGCAGTTACTCCCCTGGTAGCATGAGCGACGAGCAGTACTTC,CASSYSPGSMSDEQYF
TRBD2,once,TRBJ2-3,TRBV15,TGTGCCACCAGCAGACCTCTAGCGGGAGCGACAGATACGCAGTATTTT,CATSRPLAGATDTQYF
.,.,TRBJ2-3,TRBV20-1,TGCAGTGCTAGAGGTGGACAAAGCACAGATACGCAGTATTTT,CSARGGQSTDTQYF
TRBD2,.,TRBJ2-7,TRBV5-1,TGCGCCAGCAGCAGGGTCATAGCGGGAACAAGCTCCTACGAGCAGTACTTC,CASSRVIAGTSSYEQYF
.,.,TRBJ2-1,TRBV20-1,TGCAGTGCTAGGGATTCGGCTACCTACAATGAGCAGTTCTTC,CSARDSATYNEQFF
TRBD2,.,TRBJ2-7,TRBV15,TGTGCCACCAGCAGAGAATCGGGGAGGGACGAGCAGTACTTC,CATSRESGRDEQYF
.,.,TRBJ1-3,TRBV7-2,TGTGCCAGCAGCTTAACCAGGGTCGGAAACACCATATATTTT,CASSLTRVGNTIYF
TRBD1,few,TRBJ2-3,TRBV29-1,TGCAGCGTTGAGGGCAGGGGGCGTGGAGATACGCAGTATTTT,CSVEGRGRGDTQYF
.,few,TRBJ2-1,TRBV6-6,TGTGCCAGCAGTTACTGGATCCGGGACCTTCACAATGAGCAGTTCTTC,CASSYWIRDLHNEQFF
.,.,TRBJ1-1,TRBV6-6,TGTGCCAGCAGTTACTCGAGGATCCAGGTGAACACTGAAGCTTTCTTT,CASSYSRIQVNTEAFF
.,.,TRBJ1-1,TRBV5-1,TGCGCCAGCAGCCCGCCGACAGCCTCGAACACTGAAGCTTTCTTT,CASSPPTASNTEAFF
.,.,TRBJ2-5,TRBV7-9,TGTACCAGCAGTTTCCCTTCATGGTACCAAGAGACCCAGTACTTC,CTSSFPSWYQETQYF
.,.,TRBJ2-3,TRBV12-3/TRBV12-4,TGTGCCAGCAGTTATCGAAGAGCCGGGACATCGGGACTTCACACAGATACGCAGTATTTT,CASSYRRAGTSGLHTDTQYF
.,.,TRBJ1-4,TRBV6-6,TGTGCCAGCAGTTGCGCCGCCGGGGAAAAACTGTTTTTT,CASSCAAGEKLFF
TRBD2,few,TRBJ2-1,TRBV6-5,TGTGCCAGCAGGCGGGGGGCCTACAATGAGCAGTTCTTC,CASRRGAYNEQFF
.,.,TRBJ2-5,TRBV18,TGTGCCAGCTCACCTATAACCCAAGAGACCCAGTACTTC,CASSPITQETQYF
.,.,TRBJ2-5,TRBV6-5,TGTGCCAGCACCCCTTCGGGGGCGCCTGGGACCCAGTACTTC,CASTPSGAPGTQYF
TRBD1,.,TRBJ1-2,TRBV4-1,TGCGCCAGCAGCCAAGATAGGGGGCCGGTCTATGGCTACACCTTC,CASSQDRGPVYGYTF
TRBD1,.,TRBJ1-1,TRBV3-1,TGTGCCAGCAGCCAAGCCGCGGACAGGGAAGCTTTCTTT,CASSQAADREAFF
.,.,TRBJ1-1,TRBV11-2,TGTGCCAGCCAGATCCCTCGTGTCACTGAAGCTTTCTTT,CASQIPRVTEAFF
TRBD2,.,TRBJ2-1,TRBV7-2,TGTGCCAGCAGCAACCCTGGGACTAGCGGAAACTACAATGAGCAGTTCTTC,CASSNPGTSGNYNEQFF
.,.,TRBJ2-5,TRBV7-9,TGTGCCAGCAGCGTAAAGGGAGCAGAGGAGACCCAGTACTTC,CASSVKGAEETQYF
TRBD1,.,TRBJ2-7,TRBV10-3,TGTGCCATCAGTGGTGGACAGGGGAGTAATGAGCAGTACTTC,CAISGGQGSNEQYF
TRBD2,.,TRBJ2-7,TRBV20-1,TGCAGTGCAAGAAGGGCGCGGGAGTGCGAGCAGTACTTC,CSARRARECEQYF
.,.,TRBJ1-1,TRBV4-1,TGCGCCAGCAGCCAAGTGGGGCGTGAAGCTTTCTTT,CASSQVGREAFF
TRBD1,few,TRBJ1-1,TRBV7-2,TGTGCCAGCAGCTGGGACAGGACGAACACTGAAGCTTTCTTT,CASSWDRTNTEAFF
TRBD2,.,TRBJ2-4,TRBV20-1,TGCAGTGCTAGGAGACGGGGGGGCAAAAACATTCAGTACTTC,CSARRRGGKNIQYF
.,.,TRBJ2-1,TRBV15,TGTGCCACCAGCAGAGATCGAAGGGGGGCGCGTGATGAGCAGTTCTTC,CATSRDRRGARDEQFF
TRBD1,.,TRBJ2-7,TRBV29-1,TGCAGCGTCTACCGGGACAGGTCCTACGAGCAGTACTTC,CSVYRDRSYEQYF